The 2 T cell receptor beta chains reported below all come from one sample, sequenced in a study of coeliac disease. Produced via immunoSEQ multiplex PCR; TCRdb's table is partial and in-frame only. The table has about 1,400 clones, 80% to 90% seen once. Sequences were obtained from lymphocytes from the gut lamina propria. Every receptor here comes from a woman aged 18-29 years with active celiac disease.

This rearrangement joins TRBV6-5 to TRBJ1-1; no firm D call. Germline values: CDR1 MNHEY, CDR2 SVGAGI. This CDR3 has 16 residues. V lost 2 bases and J 0 bases, leaving 13 bases between the germline ends. The CDR3 DNA sequence: TGTGCCAGCAGTTACGAACGAGGCAGAATGAACACTGAAGCTTTCTTT. It specifies CASSYERGRMNTEAFF.

The chain recombines TRBV27 with TRBJ1-1; 12 bases match TRBD1. The CDR3 runs 16 residues. Germline values: CDR1 MNHEY, CDR2 SMNVEV (reference sequence). V was clipped by 3 bases and J by 3 bases; unmatched bases: 5. The CDR3 DNA is TGTGCCAGCAGTTTCGGGACAGGGGGCCGGGACACTGAAGCTTTCTTT. Protein product: CASSFGTGGRDTEAFF.